Listed here is a single T cell receptor beta chain. Its cognate antigen is unknown. Sequencing involved patients with CD8+CD57+ cell expansion previously shown by flow cytometry. The blood sampling took place in patients who had so far received no therapy. Germline V CDR1 and CDR2: SGHDT, YYEEEE. The CDR3 sequence is 16 residues long. The ends lost 3 bases at V and 4 bases at J; junction bases unmatched: 12. This sample stems from a study of CD8+CD57+ T cells in acquired aplastic anemia. Profiling of TCR beta VDJ combinations and CDR3 sequences used genomic DNA as template. TCRdb reprocessed the reads with MiXCR, giving one entry per CDR3 protein. The sample holds around 200,000 distinct CDR3 sequences; 48% are singletons and the top ten take about 1.8%. General observations from the study: Both patients and controls carried the same twenty-nine CD8+ CDR3 sequences.

The TCR was taken from a human donor with aplastic anemia. Sequencing input: sorted CD4+, CD8+, or CD8+CD57+ T cells (not recorded which) from PBMCs. This chain links TRBV5-6 with TRBJ1-2; the match to TRBD1 covers 7 bases. The CDR3 is CASSSLTGSLSYGYTF. The CDR3 DNA reads TGTGCCAGCAGCTCGTTGACAGGGTCCCTTAGCTATGGCTACACCTTC.